Sequencing of this TCR beta chain was carried out in a study of cytomegalovirus exposure and HLA in healthy donors. PCR primers comprised 60 Vbeta and 13 Jbeta primers. Repertoires were generated with immunoSEQ multiplex PCR, while TCRdb's copy carries only in-frame clones and drops some. The repertoire holds 150,000 to 200,000 clones, with approximately 80% as singletons. CDR1 is LNHNV, CDR2 YYDKDF, per germline (reference sequence). The length of the CDR3 is 14 residues. V lost 10 bases and J lost 7; bases outside the gene matches: 16. The sequenced sample was PBMCs. The chain has TRBV15 and TRBJ2-7, with 7 positions matching TRBD2. This receptor was identified in a man aged 35 to 55 in good health and CMV-seropositive. CDR3: CARGGTFRVCEQYF. The CDR3, as DNA: TGTGCCAGGGGAGGGACTTTCCGGGTATGTGAGCAGTACTTC.